The entry below gives a single TCR beta chain sequence along with its context. Antigen unknown. The data were produced by immunoSEQ multiplex PCR, yet TCRdb's version contains in-frame clones alone and is incomplete. The sample records 61,000 or so clones, around 83% being singletons. This sample is part of a study of OX40 agonist ivuxolimab in advanced cancers. Study-level background: A male proportion of about 86% was recorded, with mean age around 55 years and range roughly 23 to 85. Roughly two fifths of patients had received prior checkpoint inhibitor therapy.

The study, taken as a whole, reports: Antigen specificity was not determined for the expanded peripheral T cells. Dosing at 0.1 to 3.0 mg/kg was accompanied by clonal expansion of CD4+ and CD8+ blood T cells by week 6.

The germline V gene encodes CDR1 SGHRS and CDR2 YFSETQ. The CDR3 is 9 residues long. V lost 7 bases and J 10 bases, leaving 8 bases between the germline ends. This TCR was recovered from an adult with an advanced solid tumor such as melanoma, head and neck, liver or kidney cancer. The rearrangement joins TRBV5-1 to TRBJ1-1, with D unclear. The sample consisted of CD4+ or CD8+ T cells sorted from blood, taken in a trial of the OX40 agonist ivuxolimab. The CDR3 DNA follows: TGCGCCAGCCATTTGTTAGCTTTCTTT. Its translation: CASHLLAFF. The complete variable domain, with remaining parts taken from reference TRBV5-1 and TRBJ1-1, reads KAGVTQTPRYLIKTRGQQVTLSCSPISGHRSVSWYQQTPGQGLQFLFEYFSETQRNKGNFPGRFSGRQFSNSRSEMNVSTLELGDSALYLCASHLLAFFGQGTRLTVV.